This T cell receptor beta chain was identified during a study of OX40 agonist ivuxolimab in advanced cancers. Turning to the study itself: Partial responses were achieved by three patients: one hepatocellular carcinoma, two cutaneous melanoma.

Here immunoSEQ multiplex PCR was the method, and the copy in TCRdb shows in-frame clones only, minus some. In the table there are about 25,000 clones, roughly 80% of which are singletons. The material sequenced was CD4+ or CD8+ T cells sorted from blood, taken in a trial of the OX40 agonist ivuxolimab. This receptor was obtained from an adult with an advanced solid tumor such as melanoma, head and neck, liver or kidney cancer.

In nucleotides, the CDR3 is TGTGCCAGCAGCTTTGAGCGGGGGACAAACTCTGGAAACACCATATATTTT. Encoded protein: CASSFERGTNSGNTIYF. The chain joins TRBV12-1 to TRBJ1-3. TRBV12-1 is a pseudogene. The CDR3 extends over 17 amino acids.